This TCR beta chain derives from a study of blood T cell repertoires in COVID-19. As for the study in general: The United States, Italy and Spain provided the acute and convalescent COVID-19 samples. Nucleic acid was either cDNA or gDNA, and it came from T cells, B-cell-depleted T cells, or PBMCs.

This clone was observed a single time. V was pared by 5 bases and J by 1 base, with 12 bases between. CDR3 length: 14 amino acids. Germline V gene lookup returns CDR1 LNHDA and CDR2 SQIVND (reference sequence). How the authors handled the data: It was from reference gene primer amplification that nucleated cell counts were estimated. Using immunoSEQ multiplex PCR, the repertoire was profiled, and TCRdb retains in-frame clones only, with some absent. V and J calls plus clone size are reproduced from that table; the DNA served to infer D and trimming. Of approximately 72,000 clones in the sample, around nine tenths are singletons; the top ten hold roughly 13%.

The clonotype was recovered from a woman aged 60 to 75 with acute or convalescent COVID-19. The chain couples TRBV19 to TRBJ2-7, with D possibly TRBD1 on 5 matching bases. Sequencing was done on a sample of peripheral blood. CDR3 nucleotide sequence: TGTGCCAGTAGTTTTAGCCAGGGTTCCTACGAGCAGTACTTC. Protein product: CASSFSQGSYEQYF.